What follows are 14 T cell receptor beta chains derived from one specimen sequenced in a study of T cell responses to AZD1222 COVID-19 vaccine. Method: immunoSEQ multiplex PCR; TCRdb's copy keeps in-frame clones and lacks some. The sample lists about 160,000 clones; around nine tenths were seen once. The input for sequencing was peripheral blood, taken on day 0 of AZD1222 vaccination. These receptor sequences come from an adult in good health.

The gene calls are TRBV14 and TRBJ2-7; D possibly matches TRBD1 or TRBD2 (5 bases each). Per germline, CDR1 SGHDN and CDR2 FVKESK. Trimming cost V 0 bases and J 6 bases, with 9 bases left between them. The CDR3 runs 13 residues. CDR3 in DNA: TGTGCCAGCAGCCAAGAGTGGGGGATCGAGCAGTACTTC. This sequence encodes CASSQEWGIEQYF. The whole variable domain, filled in from reference TRBV14 and TRBJ2-7, reads EAGVTQFPSHSVIEKGQTVTLRCDPISGHDNLYWYRRVMGKEIKFLLHFVKESKQDESGMPNNRFLAERTGGTYSTLKVQPAELEDSGVYFCASSQEWGIEQYFGPGTRLTVT.

V is TRBV28 and J is TRBJ1-2; 10 nucleotides align to TRBD1. The CDR3 is made up of 14 amino acids. The J segment lost 6 bases and the V segment lost 3 bases, leaving 4 bases of the junction unmatched. The germline gives CDR1 MDHEN, CDR2 SYDVKM. The CDR3 bases are TGTGCCAGCAGTTTCTCGGACAGGGGGGATGGCTACACCTTC. Translating it yields CASSFSDRGDGYTF.

CDR3 DNA: TGTGCCAGTAGGAAGCGGGGGGCCCTTGTGGATGAGCAGTTCTTC. This codes for CASRKRGALVDEQFF. The chain carries TRBV19 and TRBJ2-1; 9 bases match TRBD2. The CDR3 is 15 residues long. Germline CDR1 LNHDA, CDR2 SQIVND (reference sequence). After removal of 6 bases from V and 8 bases from J, the junction contained 11 bases not matched to a gene.

The chain employs TRBV10-1 and TRBJ2-2; unclear D gene. This CDR3 spans 14 amino acids. CDR1 and CDR2 from the germline V gene are WNHNN and SYGVQD (reference sequence). V shed 9 bases and J shed 3 bases, with 14 bases lying between them. CDR3 sequence reads: CASGPNRDTGELFF. The CDR3 region has the DNA TGCGCCAGTGGTCCCAACAGAGACACCGGGGAGCTGTTTTTT.

The chain has TRBV6-1 and TRBJ1-1, with D perhaps TRBD1 (5 bases). V lost 1 base, J lost 4 bases, and 13 bases lay in between. Germline CDR1 is MNHNS and CDR2 is SASEGT. The CDR3 is 15 residues long. The CDR3 region is CASSEVTGGVTEAFF. CDR3 in DNA: TGTGCCAGCAGTGAAGTAACTGGGGGGGTCACTGAAGCTTTCTTT.

The chain employs TRBV9 and TRBJ1-2; D is perhaps TRBD1 (6 bases). V was pared by 0 bases and J by 6 bases, with 12 bases between. Germline values: CDR1 SGDLS, CDR2 YYNGEE. CDR3 length: 14 amino acids. The CDR3 sequence is CASSVARGWDGYTF. The CDR3, as DNA: TGTGCCAGCAGCGTAGCCAGGGGATGGGATGGCTACACCTTC.

For the CDR3, the DNA is TGCGCCAGCAGCTCCAGAGGAGACTACGAGCAGTACTTC. Translated: CASSSRGDYEQYF. V and J are TRBV5-1 and TRBJ2-7; D call uncertain. V shed 3 bases and J shed 3 bases, with 10 bases lying between them. The CDR3 spans 13 residues. CDR1 is SGHRS, CDR2 YFSETQ, per germline.

V usage is TRBV20-1 and J usage is TRBJ1-1; D is ambiguous. The CDR3 length is 11 residues. Germline V lookup: CDR1 DFQATT, CDR2 SNEGSKA (reference sequence). Trimming stripped 7 bases from V and 0 bases from J, with 6 bases between. The CDR3 nucleotides are TGCAGTGTAGCGGTGAACACTGAAGCTTTCTTT. Amino acid sequence: CSVAVNTEAFF.

The chain joins TRBV12-3 or TRBV12-4 to TRBJ1-1; no reliable D call. V was pared by 2 bases and J by 9 bases, with 10 bases between. The CDR3 is made up of 12 amino acids. The CDR3 loop reads CASSLSPRKAFF. CDR3 bases: TGTGCCAGCAGTTTATCCCCTCGAAAAGCTTTCTTT.

The CDR3 spells CASSLRNYGYTF. The CDR3 DNA sequence: TGTGCCAGCAGTCTCAGAAACTATGGCTACACCTTC. The chain has TRBV28 and TRBJ1-2; D unresolved. Trimming cost V 5 bases and J 2 bases, with 6 bases left between them. This CDR3 contains 12 residues. Germline V gives CDR1 MDHEN, CDR2 SYDVKM.

The chain couples TRBV24-1 to TRBJ1-2; 11 bases align to TRBD1. CDR1 and CDR2 (germline): KGHDR, SFDVKD. V dropped 4 bases and J dropped 8; count of bases not matched to a gene: 5. The CDR3 runs 14 residues. The CDR3 here is CATSDQDRGHGYTF. CDR3 DNA: TGTGCCACCAGTGACCAGGACAGGGGGCACGGCTACACCTTC.

The V call is TRBV4-2, the J call TRBJ1-4, with 7 bases identical to TRBD1. The V and J ends lost 0 bases and 5 bases, in that order; junction bases with no gene match: 9. Per the germline V gene, CDR1 is LGHNA and CDR2 is YNFKEQ. This CDR3 region has 17 residues. CDR3 amino acids: CASSQEQWDRANEKLFF. For the CDR3, the DNA is TGTGCCAGCAGCCAAGAGCAGTGGGACAGAGCGAATGAAAAACTGTTTTTT.

This clone came up once. The chain uses TRBV5-1 and TRBJ2-3; 11 positions agree with TRBD1. The CDR3 totals 15 residues. V lost 6 bases to trimming and J lost 7 bases; unmatched junction nucleotides: 10. Germline V gives CDR1 SGHRS, CDR2 YFSETQ. The CDR3 here is CASTRGTGGENTQYF. Here the CDR3 DNA reads TGCGCCAGCACCAGGGGGACAGGGGGAGAGAATACGCAGTATTTT.

The chain uses TRBV7-2 and TRBJ2-3, with 11 nucleotides matching TRBD2. CDR3 length equals 19 residues. Per germline, CDR1 SGHTA and CDR2 FQGNSA. V was pared by 1 base and J by 0 bases, with 9 bases of the junction left unmatched. The CDR3 nucleotides read TGTGCCAGCAGCTTAGTAAAGGGGACTAGCGGACCTAGCACAGATACGCAGTATTTT. Translating it yields CASSLVKGTSGPSTDTQYF.